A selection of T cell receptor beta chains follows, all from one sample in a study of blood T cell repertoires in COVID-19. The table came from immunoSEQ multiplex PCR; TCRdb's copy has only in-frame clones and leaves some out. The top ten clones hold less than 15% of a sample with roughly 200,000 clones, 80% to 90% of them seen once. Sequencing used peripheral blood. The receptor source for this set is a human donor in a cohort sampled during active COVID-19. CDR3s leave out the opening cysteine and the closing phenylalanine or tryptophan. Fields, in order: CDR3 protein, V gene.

CDR3aa: ASSSGQGYT
v_gene: TRBV6-5

CDR3aa: SASPGQGNLTDTQY
v_gene: TRBV20-1

CDR3aa: ASSFSSNSPLH
v_gene: TRBV12-3/TRBV12-4

CDR3aa: ASSPRLAGELF
v_gene: TRBV9

CDR3aa: ASSLSGSYEQY
v_gene: TRBV13

CDR3aa: ASSQDGVELRYEQY
v_gene: TRBV4-2

CDR3aa: ASSLDQGLREAF
v_gene: TRBV5-4

CDR3aa: ASSLALRGQGYGYT
v_gene: TRBV7-2

CDR3aa: ASSQVLTDTQY
v_gene: TRBV3-1/TRBV3-2

CDR3aa: ASSDGTTSYEQY
v_gene: TRBV7-9

CDR3aa: ASSERSRGAF
v_gene: TRBV2

CDR3aa: ASRPRQGGGDTQY
v_gene: TRBV5-4

CDR3aa: ASRTAYNSPLH
v_gene: TRBV6-6

CDR3aa: ASSLDWYEQY
v_gene: TRBV10-2

CDR3aa: ASSLVRGATNEKLF
v_gene: TRBV5-1

CDR3aa: ASTGNPNQPQH
v_gene: TRBV19

CDR3aa: ASSPPAGGPYEQY
v_gene: TRBV3-1/TRBV3-2

CDR3aa: ASSLGEVSYNEQF
v_gene: TRBV7-9

CDR3aa: ASSPGTGGWEDTEAF
v_gene: TRBV18

CDR3aa: ASSVRRGRGYGYT
v_gene: TRBV5-6

CDR3aa: ASSPRGGNTGELF
v_gene: TRBV7-9

CDR3aa: ASSKTGTTYEQY
v_gene: TRBV5-5

CDR3aa: ASSQEWGAGGYT
v_gene: TRBV4-1

CDR3aa: ASSAGRFQY
v_gene: TRBV3-1/TRBV3-2

CDR3aa: ASSGDTDTQY
v_gene: TRBV24-1

CDR3aa: ASSRWAGVGIADTQY
v_gene: TRBV28

CDR3aa: ASSLVWTGGSGNTIY
v_gene: TRBV7-8

CDR3aa: ASSPEGTGAYGYT
v_gene: TRBV28

CDR3aa: ASSSTWSAYGYT
v_gene: TRBV5-4

CDR3aa: ASSLAGGALNEQY
v_gene: TRBV27

CDR3aa: ASMVGSPNEKLF
v_gene: TRBV6-5

CDR3aa: ASCRDRGTGELF
v_gene: TRBV2

CDR3aa: AWSVLNRGTLQAF
v_gene: TRBV30

CDR3aa: ASSGLSGYGYT
v_gene: TRBV27

CDR3aa: ASSFYGARNSPLH
v_gene: TRBV5-6

CDR3aa: ASSRGFNYGYT
v_gene: TRBV5-5

CDR3aa: ATSDLRTSGETDTQY
v_gene: TRBV24-1

CDR3aa: ASSYSGTGIDSPLH
v_gene: TRBV6-6

CDR3aa: ASSGTSGWESYEQY
v_gene: TRBV19

CDR3aa: ASSLIPPQGTQY
v_gene: TRBV18